This TCR beta chain was identified in a study of T cells in localized non-small cell lung cancer. The method was immunoSEQ multiplex PCR; TCRdb's version includes in-frame clones alone and lacks a portion of them. The table lists 86,000 or so clones, approximately 84% of them singletons. About this clone itself: Its antigen remains unknown.

Per the germline V gene, CDR1 is KGHSH and CDR2 is LQKENI. This CDR3 has 14 amino acids. V lost 3 bases, J lost 8 bases, and 6 bases stayed unmatched. Study conclusions and caveats: Elevated circulating T cell density in blood was associated with longer overall survival. Of the tissues analyzed, uninvolved adjacent lung showed maximal T cell clonality, greater than tumor. Since sequencing was restricted to only one region of the tumor, intratumor heterogeneity remains a possibility.

The sequenced sample was peripheral blood, obtained before any cancer treatment. The V call is TRBV18, the J call TRBJ1-4; 7 nucleotides match TRBD1. This receptor was obtained from a man aged 35-69 years with stage I lung adenocarcinoma. The CDR3 DNA follows: TGTGCCAGCTCACCCGACAGGGCGGGCGAAAAACTGTTTTTT. Amino acids: CASSPDRAGEKLFF. The full variable domain, in which reference TRBV18 and TRBJ1-4 provide the parts outside the CDR3, is NAGVMQNPRHLVRRRGQEARLRCSPMKGHSHVYWYRQLPEEGLKFMVYLQKENIIDESGMPKERFSAEFPKEGPSILRIQQVVRGDSAAYFCASSPDRAGEKLFFGSGTQLSVL.